The 27 T cell receptor beta chains reported below all come from one sample, sequenced in a study of post-analysis software for immune sequencing data. cDNA libraries of TCR beta carried unique molecular identifiers. TCRdb called the PCR reads again in MiXCR, with one record for every CDR3 protein. The profile shows 150,000 to 200,000 distinct CDR3 sequences, 30% to 45% of them singletons. The sample in question was blood, obtained after autologous hematopoietic stem cell transplantation. The receptor source for this set is a girl under 18 with multiple sclerosis.

On this clonotype itself: A clone one base away is much larger, so this may be a read error. This sequence joins TRBV10-3 and TRBJ2-3, with D uncertain. Germline lookup yields CDR1 ENHRY and CDR2 SYGVKD. The CDR3 spans 12 residues. CDR3 in amino acids: CAVSKGTDTQYF. Written as DNA, the CDR3 is TGTGCCGTCAGTAAAGGGACAGATACGCAGTATTTT.

This clonotype was counted a few times. The gene calls are TRBV27 and TRBJ1-1, with unresolved D. CDR1 is MNHEY, CDR2 SMNVEV, per germline (reference sequence). The CDR3 contains 13 residues. V shed 6 bases and J shed 4 bases, with 12 bases lying between them. The CDR3 DNA sequence: TGTGCCAGCAGCCACGGGTGGGGCACTGAAGCTTTCTTT. Amino acids: CASSHGWGTEAFF.

This clonotype was detected once. With a much larger clone just one base away, this may be a read error. This rearrangement joins TRBV3-1 to TRBJ2-5, with D perhaps matching TRBD1 (6 bases). V was cut by 1 base and J by 5 bases, with 14 bases left in between. Looked up from germline, CDR1 is LGHDT and CDR2 is YNNKEL (reference sequence). The CDR3 spans 15 residues. The CDR3 nucleotides are TGTGCCAGCAGCCAAGTCCCGACAGGTGGGGAGACCCAGTACTTC. It codes for CASSQVPTGGETQYF.

This clonotype has ten or more counts. V gene TRBV6-2 or TRBV6-3 combines with J gene TRBJ1-6; D uncertain. This CDR3 has 14 residues. V lost 2 bases, J lost 9 bases, and 11 bases lay in between. Germline V CDR1 and CDR2: MNHEY, SVGEGT. The DNA of the CDR3 is TGTGCCAGCAGTTACCGGGCAGGTGGTTCACCCCTCCACTTT. It encodes CASSYRAGGSPLHF.

The rearrangement joins TRBV2 to TRBJ1-5; TRBD1 aligns across 7 bases. The CDR3 runs 17 residues. The germline V gene encodes CDR1 SNHLY and CDR2 FYNNEI. The V segment lost 6 bases and the J segment 5 bases; nucleotides outside the gene matches: 16. In nucleotides, the CDR3 is TGTGCCAGCAGGCCGACAGGGATCCCGGTGCGGGATCAGCCCCAGCATTTT. Translated: CASRPTGIPVRDQPQHF.

This clonotype showed up just a few times. V usage is TRBV7-2 and J usage is TRBJ2-6; D unclear. Germline CDR1 SGHTA, CDR2 FQGNSA. V lost 0 bases and J 4 bases, leaving 19 bases between the germline ends. The CDR3 consists of 19 residues. CDR3 bases: TGTGCCAGCAGCTTAGCTGGAGCCGGCACCTCCTGGGGGGCCAACGTCCTGACTTTC. It codes for CASSLAGAGTSWGANVLTF.

The V and J genes are TRBV28 and TRBJ2-7; weak D call: TRBD1 (6 bases). Germline V lookup: CDR1 MDHEN, CDR2 SYDVKM. V was clipped by 4 bases and J by 3 bases, with 16 bases between them. CDR3 length equals 15 residues. CDR3 bases: TGTGCCAGCAGTTACTCAGGGGACCGAAACTACGAGCAGTACTTC. Its translation: CASSYSGDRNYEQYF.

V gene TRBV10-3 combines with J gene TRBJ1-4, with TRBD1 matching over 9 bases. The CDR3 runs to 14 residues. The J segment lost 8 bases and the V segment lost 6 bases, leaving 7 bases of the junction unmatched. Germline assignment: CDR1 ENHRY and CDR2 SYGVKD. This CDR3 reads CAIRATGGDEKLFF. The CDR3 bases are TGTGCCATCAGGGCGACAGGGGGGGACGAAAAACTGTTTTTT.

The chain joins TRBV28 to TRBJ2-3; D not resolved. V was clipped by 5 bases and J by 2 bases, with 17 bases between them. The CDR3 length is 16 residues. Germline V gives CDR1 MDHEN, CDR2 SYDVKM. The CDR3, as DNA: TGTGCCAGCAGTCCCCGGGTAGCTCAGAACACAGATACGCAGTATTTT. It codes for CASSPRVAQNTDTQYF.

In its sample, this clonotype was seen a few times. A read error may produce the germline difference seen at one junction end. CDR3 DNA: TGTGCCAGCAGGCCGCCTAGCGGGGACTCCTACAATGAGCGGTTCTTC. This codes for CASRPPSGDSYNERFF. The chain joins TRBV6-2 or TRBV6-3 to TRBJ2-1; 9 bases are a match to TRBD2. The CDR3 sequence is 16 residues long. Germline-derived CDR1 and CDR2 are MNHEY and SVGEGT.

This chain connects TRBV11-3 to TRBJ2-7; TRBD2 is a possible D gene (6 bases). Per the germline V gene, CDR1 is SGHNT and CDR2 is YENEEA. The CDR3 has 14 residues. The V and J ends lost 4 bases and 5 bases respectively, with 15 bases between them. As DNA, the CDR3 is TGTGCCAGCAGCTCCCGGGGAGGCAATAACGAGCAGTACTTC. Protein: CASSSRGGNNEQYF.

Turning to this clonotype: One base away lies a much larger clone, so this may be a sequencing read error. The chain recombines TRBV29-1 with TRBJ2-1; D remains unclear. TRBJ2-7 explains the end of the DNA better; the J call may be wrong. Germline V gene sequence: CDR1 SQVTM, CDR2 ANQGSEA. This CDR3 is 11 amino acids long. The CDR3 DNA sequence: TGCAGCGTGGGCAAATACAATGAGCAGTACTTC. As protein: CSVGKYNEQYF.

Only a few counts were recorded for this clonotype. CDR3 in amino acids: CASREAGTFPYEQYF. The CDR3 coding sequence is TGTGCCAGCAGGGAGGCCGGAACTTTCCCCTACGAGCAGTACTTC. The chain is built from TRBV12-3 or TRBV12-4 and TRBJ2-7; weak D call: TRBD2 (5 bases). This CDR3 spans 15 amino acids. V was pared by 6 bases and J by 2 bases, with 17 bases between.

The chain is built from TRBV6-6 and TRBJ1-5, with D uncertain. Germline V lookup: CDR1 MNHNY, CDR2 SVGAGI (reference sequence). The CDR3 contains 13 residues. V lost 8 bases and J lost 3, with 11 bases in between. In nucleotides, the CDR3 is TGTGCCAGCTGGGGAGGGTTCAATCAGCCCCAGCATTTT. This sequence encodes CASWGGFNQPQHF.

This chain joins TRBV20-1 and TRBJ2-5; D uncertain. Looked up from germline, CDR1 is DFQATT and CDR2 is SNEGSKA (reference sequence). This CDR3 is 13 amino acids long. V lost 2 bases and J 1 base, leaving 8 bases between the germline ends. The CDR3 DNA reads as TGCAGTGCTAGAATGGCACTCCAAGAGACCCAGTACTTC. This gives the protein CSARMALQETQYF.

The chain recombines TRBV20-1 with TRBJ2-7; possible D gene TRBD2, 6 bases. The CDR3 has 11 residues. Germline V gene sequence: CDR1 DFQATT, CDR2 SNEGSKA (reference sequence). V dropped 5 bases and J dropped 3 bases, with 8 bases sitting between them. The CDR3 DNA follows: TGCAGTGCTCCCGGGGGCTACGAGCAGTACTTC. This sequence encodes CSAPGGYEQYF.

This clonotype has at least ten counts. The chain links TRBV5-1 to TRBJ2-1, with unresolved D. Trimming removed 0 bases at V and 1 base at J, with 11 bases between. Germline V lookup: CDR1 SGHRS, CDR2 YFSETQ. CDR3 length: 16 amino acids. The chain's CDR3 is CASSLEGGLSYNEQFF. CDR3 nucleotide sequence: TGCGCCAGCAGCTTGGAGGGCGGATTGTCCTACAATGAGCAGTTCTTC.

The CDR3 spells CASSLLASGSEKQYF. CDR3 nucleotide sequence: TGTGCCAGCAGTTTACTCGCTAGCGGGAGTGAAAAGCAGTACTTC. The gene calls are TRBV27 and TRBJ2-5, with 10 positions matching TRBD2. Germline values: CDR1 MNHEY, CDR2 SMNVEV (reference sequence). Unmatched junction bases numbered 11, after V lost 2 bases and J lost 11 bases. The CDR3 loop spans 15 amino acids.

V gene TRBV6-5 combines with J gene TRBJ2-7; 10 positions agree with TRBD1. Per germline, CDR1 MNHEY and CDR2 SVGAGI. This CDR3 comprises 16 residues. V shed 0 bases, J shed 2 bases, and the junction held 4 bases outside the gene matches. The CDR3 reads CASSYSGTGDTYEQYF. CDR3 DNA sequence: TGTGCCAGCAGTTACTCGGGGACAGGGGATACCTACGAGCAGTACTTC.

The DNA for the CDR3 is TGTGCCAGCAGTCTCTTACTAAACATTCAGTACTTC. Amino acids: CASSLLLNIQYF. The chain combines TRBV7-2 with TRBJ2-4; D gene unclear. The CDR3 extends over 12 amino acids. The V gene lost 6 bases and the J gene lost 6 bases, with 9 bases spanning the gap. Germline assignment: CDR1 SGHTA and CDR2 FQGNSA. Drawing the rest from reference TRBV7-2 and TRBJ2-4, the complete variable domain is GAGVSQSPSNKVTEKGKDVELRCDPISGHTALYWYRQSLGQGLEFLIYFQGNSAPDKSGLPSDRFSAERTGGSVSTLTIQRTQQEDSAVYLCASSLLLNIQYFGAGTRLSVL.

This clonotype was found a few times. The J gene is TRBJ2-3, the V gene TRBV13, with TRBD2 matching 7 bases. Germline CDR1 reads PRHDT; CDR2 reads FYEKMQ (reference sequence). This CDR3 region has 12 residues. With 5 bases clipped from V and 5 bases from J, the junction kept 1 base outside the gene matches. CDR3 DNA sequence: TGTGCCAGCAGCCCTAGCGGAGATACGCAGTATTTT. It is translated as CASSPSGDTQYF.

This clonotype was observed a handful of times. J is TRBJ1-1 and V is TRBV7-9; perhaps TRBD1 as D (5 bases). From germline, CDR1 is SEHNR and CDR2 FQNEAQ (reference sequence). Between the trimmed V and J ends, which lost 6 bases and 0 bases, there was a span of 20 bases. The CDR3 is 17 residues long. CDR3 sequence: CASSPHAGGGVNTEAFF. The DNA of the CDR3 is TGTGCCAGCAGTCCACATGCAGGCGGGGGAGTGAACACTGAAGCTTTCTTT.

V gene TRBV29-1 combines with J gene TRBJ2-3; D call uncertain. Germline CDR1 SQVTM, CDR2 ANQGSEA. V shed 5 bases and J shed 5 bases, with 8 bases lying between them. This CDR3 is built from 11 residues. CDR3 nucleotides: TGCAGCGTTTGGGTTGGAGATACGCAGTATTTT. Translating it yields CSVWVGDTQYF.

A single count supports this clonotype. The chain joins TRBV20-1 to TRBJ2-1; 10 bases are shared with TRBD2. Germline values: CDR1 DFQATT, CDR2 SNEGSKA (reference sequence). The CDR3 runs 15 residues. CDR3 protein: CSGLFAASGSHEQFF. DNA of the CDR3: TGCAGCGGCCTGTTTGCGGCTAGCGGGAGCCATGAGCAGTTCTTC.

This clonotype has just a few counts. The germline gene is not matched at one end of the junction; a read error may be the cause. J is TRBJ1-4 and V is TRBV28; tentative D call: TRBD1 (6 bases). This CDR3 is built from 13 residues. Germline-derived CDR1 and CDR2 are MDHEN and SYDVKM. Written as DNA, the CDR3 is TGTGCCAGCGGACAGTTCGTAAATGGAAAACTGTTTTTT. Translation: CASGQFVNGKLFF. The complete variable domain, with remaining parts taken from reference TRBV28 and TRBJ1-4, reads DVKVTQSSRYLVKRTGEKVFLECVQDMDHENMFWYRQDPGLGLRLIYFSYDVKMKEKGDIPEGYSVSREKKERFSLILESASTNQTSMYLCASGQFVNGKLFFGSGTQLSVL.

Of note for this clonotype: The junction shows a germline mismatch at one end, possibly a read error. This chain links TRBV6-2 or TRBV6-3 with TRBJ2-1; D unclear. Per the germline V gene, CDR1 is MNHEY and CDR2 is SVGEGT. The CDR3 consists of 15 residues. The CDR3, as DNA: TGTGCCAGCAGTGCCCTACCCTTAGAGAGCCCCGAGCAGTGCTTC. Amino acid sequence: CASSALPLESPEQCF.

This clonotype was picked up many times. The V call is TRBV10-3, the J call TRBJ2-1; 11 bases match TRBD2. The V segment lost 2 bases and the J segment 4 bases; nucleotides outside the gene matches: 4. Germline CDR1 is ENHRY and CDR2 is SYGVKD. This CDR3 spans 16 amino acids. The CDR3 region has the DNA TGTGCCATCAGTGAGGGGACTAGCGGTCCATACAATGAGCAGTTCTTC. It is translated as CAISEGTSGPYNEQFF.